The subject of this entry is one TCR beta chain. This clone showed up just a few times. Its recognized antigen is unknown. Base-call qualities are not available, and no considerably larger clone is one nucleotide away. Measured from the cysteine to the phenylalanine, the CDR3 is 16 residues long. Only the CDR3 DNA stays, 48 bases, in frame from base 1. V is shortened by 3 bases, J by 3 bases, and the region joining them spans 15 bases. As encoded in the germline V gene, CDR1 is SGHNT while CDR2 is YENEEA. This sample stems from a study of graft-versus-host responses after intestinal transplantation (dated by TCRdb to the early 2020s). Some background on the complete study: Recipients received multivisceral, liver-intestinal, or isolated intestinal transplants. All recipients received anti-thymocyte globulin induction followed by maintenance tacrolimus and steroids for two to four years. Graft-versus-host and host-versus-graft alloreactive T cell clones were tracked in the graft, circulation and bone marrow after intestinal transplantation using bulk TCR-beta CDR3 sequencing. To identify alloreactive clones, pre-transplant mixed lymphocyte reaction products were sequenced and then compared with unstimulated pre-transplant donor and recipient T cells. A cohort of about 25 intestinal transplant recipients, including one retransplant, was enrolled, and a few patients lacking pretransplant specimens were excluded. A peak of at least 4% donor T cells among recipient peripheral blood mononuclear cells was the definition used for donor T cell macrochimerism. Samples from three later patients were sequenced in-house on an Illumina MiSeq with MiXCR processing rather than by the commercial service. Findings and caveats that apply to the study as a whole: GvH clones were found in recipient bone marrow, and some of the GvH clones appeared earlier in ileal mucosa or blood, which is consistent with an intestinal mucosal origin. The conclusions were limited by the relatively low number and heterogeneity of the intestinal transplant patients. In the allografts of patients with donor T cell macrochimerism, GvH to HvG T cell clonal ratios were high. Early after transplant, declines in HvG clones were associated with peak levels of circulating GvH clones.

Dithiothreitol, EDTA incubations and collagenase D digestion were used to isolate intraepithelial and lamina propria lymphocytes from graft specimens. Serial intestinal graft biopsy specimens collected up to 600 days after transplant underwent bulk TCR-beta sequencing. Libraries came from the immunoSEQ multiplex PCR assay. For most patients, genomic DNA was subjected to high-throughput TCR-beta CDR3 sequencing by Adaptive Biotechnologies. Processing in the source paper ran as follows. TCR sequencing data were retrieved from Adaptive's ImmunoSEQ software for about 17 patients, whereas a few other patients were processed with MiXCR and VDJtools. CDR3 nucleotide sequences shared by donor and recipient were removed because the origin of these sequences could not be assigned. To be classed as alloreactive, a clone needed at least 2-fold expansion over unstimulated cells and a minimum CFSE-low frequency of 0.002% (template counts) or 0.001% (read counts). Clones detected in sequenced pre-transplant spleen, lymph node, or MLR CFSE-low populations of the donor or recipient were defined as mappable. The cumulative frequency of alloreactive clones was calculated as a percentage of all sequences, weighted by copy number. The source is immuneACCESS, and TCRdb retained only in-frame sequences with V and J called. Part of the clones is not carried over; for the studies checked, unresolved V genes explain less than half of this, and the remainder is unexplained. The V and J calls and clone size come from that table; D and trimming were worked out from the DNA. Within this sample are 9,500 to 13,000 clones, with roughly 80% of them counted one time only. Approximately 11% of the sample belongs to the ten largest clones.

The receptor chain draws on TRBV11-3 and TRBJ2-1; the D gene is perhaps TRBD1, from 5 matching bases. This TCR was sampled from a human patient who received an intestinal transplant, so some T cells may come from the graft donor. The source was ileum tissue, collected 23 days after intestinal transplant. The DNA is as follows: TGTGCCAGCAGCTTTAGGATCCGACAGAACTACAATGAGCAGTTCTTC. The encoded protein is CASSFRIRQNYNEQFF. The CDR3 plus the reference TRBV11-3 and TRBJ2-1 genes for the other parts give the full variable domain: EAGVVQSPRYKIIEKKQPVAFWCNPISGHNTLYWYLQNLGQGPELLIRYENEEAVDDSQLPKDRFSAERLKGVDSTLKIQPAELGDSAVYLCASSFRIRQNYNEQFFGPGTRLTVL.